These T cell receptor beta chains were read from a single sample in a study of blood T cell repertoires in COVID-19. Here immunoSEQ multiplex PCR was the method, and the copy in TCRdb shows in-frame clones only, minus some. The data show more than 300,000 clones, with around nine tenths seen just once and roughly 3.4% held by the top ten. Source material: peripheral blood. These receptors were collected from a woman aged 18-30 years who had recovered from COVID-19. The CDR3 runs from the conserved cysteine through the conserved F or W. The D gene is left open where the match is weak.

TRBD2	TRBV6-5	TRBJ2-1	CASSSATSGRENEQFF	TGTGCCAGCAGTTCCGCGACTAGCGGGAGGGAAAATGAGCAGTTCTTC
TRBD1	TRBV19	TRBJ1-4	CASSITGERPTNEKLFF	TGTGCCAGTAGTATCACAGGGGAGCGTCCTACTAATGAAAAACTGTTTTTT
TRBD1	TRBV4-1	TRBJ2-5	CASSGGQGARETQYF	TGCGCCAGCAGCGGGGGGCAGGGGGCGCGAGAGACCCAGTACTTC
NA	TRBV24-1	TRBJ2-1	CATSESTSRNEQFF	TGTGCCACCAGTGAATCAACTAGCCGCAATGAGCAGTTCTTC
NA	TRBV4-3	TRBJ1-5	CASSQDQGINQPQHF	TGCGCCAGCAGCCAAGATCAGGGGATCAATCAGCCCCAGCATTTT
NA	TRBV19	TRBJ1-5	CASSFATTSNQPQHF	TGTGCCAGTAGTTTCGCGACAACTAGCAATCAGCCCCAGCATTTT
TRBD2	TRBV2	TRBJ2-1	CASTQETSGRYNEQFF	TGTGCCAGCACCCAAGAGACTAGCGGGAGGTACAATGAGCAGTTCTTC
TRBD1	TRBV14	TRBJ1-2	CASSPRQGAFGYGYTF	TGTGCCAGCAGCCCCCGTCAGGGGGCGTTCGGCTATGGCTACACCTTC
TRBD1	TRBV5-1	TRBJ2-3	CASSSSPTGLATDTQYF	TGCGCCAGCAGCTCCAGCCCGACAGGGTTGGCGACAGATACGCAGTATTTT
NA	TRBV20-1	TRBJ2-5	CSARRGETQYF	TGCAGTGCTAGAAGGGGAGAGACCCAGTACTTC
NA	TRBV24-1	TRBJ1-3	CATSDRGNTIYF	TGTGCCACCAGTGACAGAGGAAACACCATATATTTT
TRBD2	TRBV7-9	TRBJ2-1	CASSLLAGVDGEQFF	TGTGCCAGCAGCCTACTAGCGGGAGTTGACGGTGAGCAGTTCTTC
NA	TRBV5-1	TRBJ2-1	CASSLLSGAYNEQFF	TGCGCCAGCAGCCTCCTCTCCGGAGCCTACAATGAGCAGTTCTTC
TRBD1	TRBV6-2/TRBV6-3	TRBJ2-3	CASSSDRESLDTQYF	TGTGCCAGCAGTTCGGACAGGGAATCGCTAGATACGCAGTATTTT
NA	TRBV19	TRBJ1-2	CASSILRGYGYTF	TGTGCCAGTAGTATCCTCAGGGGTTATGGCTACACCTTC
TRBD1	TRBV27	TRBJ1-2	CASADRGYGYTF	TGTGCCAGCGCAGACAGGGGATATGGCTACACCTTC
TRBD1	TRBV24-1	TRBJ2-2	CATSDSGQGGTGELFF	TGTGCCACCAGTGACTCGGGACAGGGGGGCACCGGGGAGCTGTTTTTT
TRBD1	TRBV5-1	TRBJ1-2	CASSLGPPTGGLGGYTF	TGCGCCAGCAGCTTGGGGCCCCCGACAGGGGGCCTAGGTGGCTACACCTTC
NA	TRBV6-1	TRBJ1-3	CASSEGYRVANTIYF	TGTGCCAGCAGTGAAGGGTACAGGGTGGCGAACACCATATATTTT
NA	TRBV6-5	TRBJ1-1	CASSYVRGGDGAFF	TGTGCCAGCAGTTACGTTCGGGGGGGCGATGGAGCTTTCTTT